This record covers a single TCR beta chain. Its target is not known. Constant-segment-primed 5'RACE gave TCR alpha and TCR beta cDNA libraries with sample barcodes and UMIs. TCRdb used MiXCR to reprocess the 5' RACE reads, holding one entry per CDR3 protein. The sample lists a few hundred thousand distinct CDR3 sequences; over 9.5% were seen once. These data are taken from a study of T-cell memory formation after mild COVID-19. Trimming shortened V by 2 bases and J by 10 bases, and 9 bases separated the two germline ends. The CDR3 is made up of 12 amino acids. Study conclusions and caveats: Shrinking CD4+ clones were chiefly CM and EM; CD8+ ones were chiefly EMRA.

The clonotype originates from a man aged 18 to 29 who had mild COVID-19 (a few samples of this study predate the infection). Cell type and time point are not known. This chain joins TRBV12-3 or TRBV12-4 and TRBJ2-1; D gene unclear. What was sequenced was PBMCs or a T cell subset sorted from them (not recorded which). CDR3 bases: TGTGCCAGCAGTTTAACCAGGCGAGAGCAGTTCTTC. Protein sequence: CASSLTRREQFF.